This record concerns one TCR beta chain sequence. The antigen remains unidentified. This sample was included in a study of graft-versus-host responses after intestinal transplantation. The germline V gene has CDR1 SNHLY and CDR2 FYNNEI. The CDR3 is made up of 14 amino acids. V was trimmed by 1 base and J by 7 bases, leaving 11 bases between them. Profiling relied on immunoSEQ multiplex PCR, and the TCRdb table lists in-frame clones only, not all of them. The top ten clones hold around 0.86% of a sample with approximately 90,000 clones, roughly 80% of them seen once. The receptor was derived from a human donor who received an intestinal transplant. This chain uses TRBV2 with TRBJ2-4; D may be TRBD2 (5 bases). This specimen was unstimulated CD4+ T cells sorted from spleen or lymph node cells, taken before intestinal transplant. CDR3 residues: CASSEDAGGNIQYF. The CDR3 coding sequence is TGTGCCAGCAGTGAAGACGCCGGCGGGAACATTCAGTACTTC.